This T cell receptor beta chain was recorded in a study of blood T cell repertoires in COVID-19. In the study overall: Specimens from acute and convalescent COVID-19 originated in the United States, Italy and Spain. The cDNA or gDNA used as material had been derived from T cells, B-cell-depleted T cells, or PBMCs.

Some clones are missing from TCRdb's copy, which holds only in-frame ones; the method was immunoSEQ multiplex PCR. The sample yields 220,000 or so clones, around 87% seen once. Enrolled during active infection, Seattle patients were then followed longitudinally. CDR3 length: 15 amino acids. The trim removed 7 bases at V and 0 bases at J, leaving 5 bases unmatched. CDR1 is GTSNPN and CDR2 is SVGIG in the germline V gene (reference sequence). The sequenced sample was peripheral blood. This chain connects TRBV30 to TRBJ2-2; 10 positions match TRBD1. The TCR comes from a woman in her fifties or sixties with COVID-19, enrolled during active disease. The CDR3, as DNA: TGTGCCTCTACAGGGACAGGGGCGAACACCGGGGAGCTGTTTTTT. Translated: CASTGTGANTGELFF.